This TCR beta chain originates from a study of cytomegalovirus exposure and HLA in healthy donors. In the PCR, 60 Vbeta and 13 Jbeta primers were used. Here immunoSEQ multiplex PCR was the method, and the copy in TCRdb shows in-frame clones only, minus some. The sample contains over 100,000 clones, 73% of which appear only once. Per germline, CDR1 LGHNA and CDR2 YSLEER. Between the trimmed V and J ends, which lost 3 bases and 2 bases, there was a span of 11 bases. The CDR3 is 15 residues long. The specimen sequenced was PBMCs. This receptor was taken from a man aged 40-55 years in good health and CMV-seronegative. The V call is TRBV4-3, the J call TRBJ2-1; the D gene is possibly TRBD2 (7 bases). The chain's CDR3 is CASSQGAGAYNEQFF. The CDR3 DNA reads TGCGCCAGCAGCCAGGGGGCGGGGGCCTACAATGAGCAGTTCTTC.